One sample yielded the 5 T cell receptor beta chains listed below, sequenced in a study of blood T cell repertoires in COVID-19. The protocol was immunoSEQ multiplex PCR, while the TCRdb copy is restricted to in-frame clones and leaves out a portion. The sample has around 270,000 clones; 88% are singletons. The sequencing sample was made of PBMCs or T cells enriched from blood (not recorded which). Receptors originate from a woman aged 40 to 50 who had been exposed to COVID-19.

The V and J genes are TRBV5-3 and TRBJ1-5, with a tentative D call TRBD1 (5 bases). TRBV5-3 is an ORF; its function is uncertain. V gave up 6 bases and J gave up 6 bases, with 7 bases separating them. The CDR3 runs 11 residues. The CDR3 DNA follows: TGTGCCAGAACGACAGTTCAGCCCCAGCATTTT. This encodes CARTTVQPQHF.

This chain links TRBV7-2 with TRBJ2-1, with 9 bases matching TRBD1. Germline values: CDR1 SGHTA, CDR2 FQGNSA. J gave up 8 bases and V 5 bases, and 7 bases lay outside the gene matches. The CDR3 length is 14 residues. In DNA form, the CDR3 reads TGTGCCAGCAGCCAAGACAGGGGGGGCGATGAGCAGTTCTTC. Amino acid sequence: CASSQDRGGDEQFF.

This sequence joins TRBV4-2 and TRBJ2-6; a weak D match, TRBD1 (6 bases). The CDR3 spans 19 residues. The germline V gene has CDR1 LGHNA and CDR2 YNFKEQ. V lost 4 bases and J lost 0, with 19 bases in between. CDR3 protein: CASSRNAGVGNSGANVLTF. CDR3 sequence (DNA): TGTGCCAGCAGCCGAAACGCAGGGGTGGGGAACTCTGGGGCCAACGTCCTGACTTTC.

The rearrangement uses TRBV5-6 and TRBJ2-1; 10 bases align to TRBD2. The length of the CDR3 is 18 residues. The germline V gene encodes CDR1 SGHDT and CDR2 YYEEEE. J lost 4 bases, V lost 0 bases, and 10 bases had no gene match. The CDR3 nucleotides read TGTGCCAGCAGCTTGGATTCTAGCGGGAGTGGCCTTTACAATGAGCAGTTCTTC. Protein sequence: CASSLDSSGSGLYNEQFF. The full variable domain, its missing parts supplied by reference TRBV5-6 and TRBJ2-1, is DAGVTQSPTHLIKTRGQQVTLRCSPKSGHDTVSWYQQALGQGPQFIFQYYEEEERQRGNFPDRFSGHQFPNYSSELNVNALLLGDSALYLCASSLDSSGSGLYNEQFFGPGTRLTVL.

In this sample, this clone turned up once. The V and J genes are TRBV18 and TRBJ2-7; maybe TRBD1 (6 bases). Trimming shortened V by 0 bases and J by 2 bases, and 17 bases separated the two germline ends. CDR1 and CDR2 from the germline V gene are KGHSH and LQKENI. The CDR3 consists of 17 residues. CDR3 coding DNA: TGTGCCAGCTCACCACCCGACTTTACAGGGTTAGCCTACGAGCAGTACTTC. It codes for CASSPPDFTGLAYEQYF.